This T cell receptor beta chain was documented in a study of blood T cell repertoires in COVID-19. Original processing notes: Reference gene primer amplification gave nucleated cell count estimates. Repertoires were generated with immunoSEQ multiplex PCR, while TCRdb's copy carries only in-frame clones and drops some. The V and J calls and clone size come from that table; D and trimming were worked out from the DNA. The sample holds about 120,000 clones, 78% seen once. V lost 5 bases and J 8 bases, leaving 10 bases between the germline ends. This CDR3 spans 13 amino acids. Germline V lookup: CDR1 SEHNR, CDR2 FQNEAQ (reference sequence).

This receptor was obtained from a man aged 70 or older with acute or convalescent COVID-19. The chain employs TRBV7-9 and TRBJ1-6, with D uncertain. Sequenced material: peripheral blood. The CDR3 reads CASSADNYSPLHF. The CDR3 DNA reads TGTGCCAGCAGCGCGGATAATTATTCACCCCTCCACTTT.